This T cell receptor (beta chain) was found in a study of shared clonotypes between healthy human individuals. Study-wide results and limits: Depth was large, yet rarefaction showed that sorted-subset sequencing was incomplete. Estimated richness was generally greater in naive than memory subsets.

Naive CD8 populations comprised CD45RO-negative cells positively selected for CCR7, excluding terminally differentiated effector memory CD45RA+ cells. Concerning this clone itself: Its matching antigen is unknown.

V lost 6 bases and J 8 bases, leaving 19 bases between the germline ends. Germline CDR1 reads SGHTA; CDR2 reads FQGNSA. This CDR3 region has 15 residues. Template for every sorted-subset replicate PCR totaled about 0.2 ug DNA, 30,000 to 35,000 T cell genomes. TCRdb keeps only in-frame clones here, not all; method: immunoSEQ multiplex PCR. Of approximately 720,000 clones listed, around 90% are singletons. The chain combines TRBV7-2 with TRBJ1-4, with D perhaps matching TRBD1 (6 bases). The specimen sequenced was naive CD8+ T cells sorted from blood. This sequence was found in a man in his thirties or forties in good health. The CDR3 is CASSSQGLLGEKLFF. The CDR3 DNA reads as TGTGCCAGCAGTTCGCAGGGGCTTTTAGGGGAAAAACTGTTTTTT.